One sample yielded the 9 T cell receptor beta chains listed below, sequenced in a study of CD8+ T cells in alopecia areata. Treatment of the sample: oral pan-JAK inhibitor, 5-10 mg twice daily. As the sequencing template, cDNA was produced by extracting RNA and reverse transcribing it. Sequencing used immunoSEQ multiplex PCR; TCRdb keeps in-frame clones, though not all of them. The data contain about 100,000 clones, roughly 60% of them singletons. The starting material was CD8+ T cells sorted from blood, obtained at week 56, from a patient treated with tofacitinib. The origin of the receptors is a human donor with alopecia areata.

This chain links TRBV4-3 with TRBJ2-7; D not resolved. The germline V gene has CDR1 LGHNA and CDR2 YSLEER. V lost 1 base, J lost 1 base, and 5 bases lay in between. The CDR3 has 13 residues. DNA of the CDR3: TGCGCCAGCAGCCAAGTGGAGTCCTACGAGCAGTACTTC. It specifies CASSQVESYEQYF.

The CDR3 DNA follows: TGTGCCAGTAGAGCCAACGTCCTGACTTTC. As protein: CASRANVLTF. The gene calls are TRBV7-9 and TRBJ2-6, with D hard to call. CDR3 length: 10 amino acids. Between the trimmed V and J ends, which lost 9 bases and 7 bases, there was a span of 4 bases. Per germline, CDR1 SEHNR and CDR2 FQNEAQ (reference sequence).

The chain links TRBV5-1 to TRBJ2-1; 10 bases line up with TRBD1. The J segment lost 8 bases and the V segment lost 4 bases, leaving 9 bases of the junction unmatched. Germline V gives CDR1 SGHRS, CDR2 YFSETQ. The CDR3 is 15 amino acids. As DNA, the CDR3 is TGCGCCAGCAGCAGACAGGGGGCAGGCCAGGATGAGCAGTTCTTC. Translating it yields CASSRQGAGQDEQFF.

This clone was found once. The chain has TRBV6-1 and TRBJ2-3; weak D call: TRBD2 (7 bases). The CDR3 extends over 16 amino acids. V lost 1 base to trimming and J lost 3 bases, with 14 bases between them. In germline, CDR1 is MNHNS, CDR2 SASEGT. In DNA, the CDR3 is TGTGCCAGCAGTGAAGTAGGGGGGGGGCCTACAGATACGCAGTATTTT. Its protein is CASSEVGGGPTDTQYF.

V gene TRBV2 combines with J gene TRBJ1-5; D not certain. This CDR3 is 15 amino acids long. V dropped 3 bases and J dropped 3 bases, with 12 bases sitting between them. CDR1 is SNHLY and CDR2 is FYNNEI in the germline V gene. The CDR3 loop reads CASSDRGYTNQPQHF. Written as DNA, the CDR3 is TGTGCCAGCAGTGATCGGGGTTACACCAATCAGCCCCAGCATTTT.

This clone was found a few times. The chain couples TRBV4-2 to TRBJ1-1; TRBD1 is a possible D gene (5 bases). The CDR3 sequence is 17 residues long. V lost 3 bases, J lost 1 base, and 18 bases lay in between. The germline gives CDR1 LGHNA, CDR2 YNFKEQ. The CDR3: CASSQTPGGGWNTEAFF. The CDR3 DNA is TGTGCCAGCAGCCAGACCCCCGGTGGGGGATGGAACACTGAAGCTTTCTTT.

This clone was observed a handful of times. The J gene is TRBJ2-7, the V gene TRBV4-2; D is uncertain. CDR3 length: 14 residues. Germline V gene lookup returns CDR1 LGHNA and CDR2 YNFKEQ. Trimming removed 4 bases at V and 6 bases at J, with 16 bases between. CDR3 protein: CASSLDPPALEQYF. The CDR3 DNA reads TGTGCCAGCAGCCTAGACCCGCCCGCACTCGAGCAGTACTTC.

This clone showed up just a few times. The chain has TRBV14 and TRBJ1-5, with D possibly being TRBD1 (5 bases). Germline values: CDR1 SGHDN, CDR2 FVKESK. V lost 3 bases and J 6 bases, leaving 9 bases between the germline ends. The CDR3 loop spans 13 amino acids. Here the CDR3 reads CASSQGGAQPQHF. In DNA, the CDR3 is TGTGCCAGCAGCCAGGGGGGAGCTCAGCCCCAGCATTTT.

The CDR3 loop is CSATTTPTRNTIYF. In DNA, the CDR3 is TGCAGCGCCACAACTACGCCGACCCGAAACACCATATATTTT. The chain combines TRBV29-1 with TRBJ1-3; D gene ambiguous. The V end was cut by 7 bases, the J end by 5 bases, with 18 bases between. The CDR3 sequence is 14 residues long. The germline gives CDR1 SQVTM, CDR2 ANQGSEA.